The T cell receptor beta chain under discussion was sequenced for a study of blood T cells in healthy people across ages. Next came a second PCR, run for about 7 to 12 cycles, which used a sample-barcoded 5' primer along with a J-beta primer mix. In TCRdb, the 5' RACE reads were re-called with MiXCR into one record per CDR3 protein. Among fewer than 900,000 distinct CDR3 sequences listed, roughly 41% were seen once. CDR1 and CDR2 from the germline V gene are SGDLS and YYNGEE. V was cut by 4 bases and J by 10 bases, with 6 bases left in between. The CDR3 runs to 10 residues. Sequenced sample: blood. This sequence joins TRBV9 and TRBJ2-1, with D unresolved. This receptor was taken from a woman in her sixties or seventies in good health. The DNA of the CDR3 is TGTGCCAGCAGCCCCGGCGAGCAGTTCTTC. This gives the protein CASSPGEQFF.